The present T cell receptor (beta chain) was sequenced within a study of T-cell memory formation after mild COVID-19. General observations from the study: SARS-CoV-2 specificity of second-wave clones peaking day 37 was unconfirmed.

TCRdb re-analysed the 5' RACE reads in MiXCR, keeping a single row per CDR3 protein. The data contain fewer than 150,000 distinct CDR3 sequences, 15% to 20% of them seen just once; the ten biggest clones take up about 5.2%. The sample holds a few counts of this clonotype. Its matching antigen is unknown. The CDR3 is 13 residues long. CDR1 MNHEY and CDR2 SMNVEV come from the germline V gene (reference sequence). V was cut by 10 bases and J by 7 bases, with 17 bases left in between. Input material: PBMCs or a T cell subset sorted from them (not recorded which). The chain employs TRBV27 and TRBJ2-1; D is unclear. The TCR comes from a man younger than 35 who had mild COVID-19 (a few samples of this study predate the infection). Cell type and time point are not known. The CDR3 nucleotides are TGTGCCACTCGGGTTGGAGCGTATAATGAGCAGTTCTTC. Translation: CATRVGAYNEQFF.